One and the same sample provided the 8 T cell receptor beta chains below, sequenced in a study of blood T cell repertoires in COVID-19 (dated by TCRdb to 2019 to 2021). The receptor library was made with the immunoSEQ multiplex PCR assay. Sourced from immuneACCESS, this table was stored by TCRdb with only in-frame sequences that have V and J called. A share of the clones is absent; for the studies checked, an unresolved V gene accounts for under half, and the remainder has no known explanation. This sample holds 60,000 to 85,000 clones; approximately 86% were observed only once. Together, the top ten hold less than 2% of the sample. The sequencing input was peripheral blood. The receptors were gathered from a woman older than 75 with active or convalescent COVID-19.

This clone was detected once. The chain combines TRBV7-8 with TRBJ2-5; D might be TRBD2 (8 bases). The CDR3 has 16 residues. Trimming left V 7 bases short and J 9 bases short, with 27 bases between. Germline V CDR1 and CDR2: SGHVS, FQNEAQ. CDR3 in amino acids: CASTTLAAGGVSAQYF. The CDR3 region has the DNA TGTGCCAGCACCACACTAGCGGCAGGGGGGGTGTCGGCCCAGTACTTC.

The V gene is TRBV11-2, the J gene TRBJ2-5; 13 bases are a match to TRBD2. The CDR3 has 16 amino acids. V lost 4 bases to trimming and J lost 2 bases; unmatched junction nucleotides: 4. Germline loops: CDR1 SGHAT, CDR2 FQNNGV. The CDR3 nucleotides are TGTGCCAGCAGCTCGCGACTAGCGGGGGGACAAGAGACCCAGTACTTC. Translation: CASSSRLAGGQETQYF. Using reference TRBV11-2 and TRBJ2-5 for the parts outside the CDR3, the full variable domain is EAGVAQSPRYKIIEKRQSVAFWCNPISGHATLYWYQQILGQGPKLLIQFQNNGVVDDSQLPKDRFSAERLKGVDSTLKIQPAKLEDSAVYLCASSSRLAGGQETQYFGPGTRLLVL.

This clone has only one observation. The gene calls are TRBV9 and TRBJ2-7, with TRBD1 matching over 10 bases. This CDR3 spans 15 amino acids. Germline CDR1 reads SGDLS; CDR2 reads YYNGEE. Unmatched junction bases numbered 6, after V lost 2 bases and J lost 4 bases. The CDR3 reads CASSVGTGVEYEQYF. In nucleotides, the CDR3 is TGTGCCAGCAGCGTGGGGACAGGGGTGGAGTACGAGCAGTACTTC.

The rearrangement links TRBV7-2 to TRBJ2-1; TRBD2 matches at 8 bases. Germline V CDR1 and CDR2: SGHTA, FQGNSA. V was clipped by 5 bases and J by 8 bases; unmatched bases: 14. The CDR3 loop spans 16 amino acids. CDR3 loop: CASSLLVREGRDEQFF. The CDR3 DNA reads TGTGCCAGCAGCCTACTCGTCCGGGAGGGCCGAGATGAGCAGTTCTTC.

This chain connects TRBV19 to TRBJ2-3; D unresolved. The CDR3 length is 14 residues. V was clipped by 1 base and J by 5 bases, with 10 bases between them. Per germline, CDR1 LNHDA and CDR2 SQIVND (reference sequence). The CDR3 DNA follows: TGTGCCAGTAGTATAGCACAATTAAAAGATACGCAGTATTTT. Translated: CASSIAQLKDTQYF.

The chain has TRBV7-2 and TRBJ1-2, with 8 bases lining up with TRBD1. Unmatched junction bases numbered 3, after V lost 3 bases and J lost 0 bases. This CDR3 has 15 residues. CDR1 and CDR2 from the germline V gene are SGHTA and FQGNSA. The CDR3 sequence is CASSLGQAANYGYTF. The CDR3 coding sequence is TGTGCCAGCAGCTTGGGACAGGCAGCTAACTATGGCTACACCTTC.

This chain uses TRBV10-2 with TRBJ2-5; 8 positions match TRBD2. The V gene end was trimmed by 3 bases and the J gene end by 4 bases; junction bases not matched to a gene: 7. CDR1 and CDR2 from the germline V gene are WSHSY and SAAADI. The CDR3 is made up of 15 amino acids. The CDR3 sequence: CASSDPGRGVETQYF. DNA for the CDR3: TGCGCCAGCAGTGACCCCGGGCGGGGGGTAGAGACCCAGTACTTC.

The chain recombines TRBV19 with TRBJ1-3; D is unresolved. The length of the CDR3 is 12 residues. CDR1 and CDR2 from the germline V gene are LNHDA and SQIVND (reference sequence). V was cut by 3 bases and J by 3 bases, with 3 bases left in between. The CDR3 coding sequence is TGTGCCAGTAGTATCCTTGGAAACACCATATATTTT. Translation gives CASSILGNTIYF.